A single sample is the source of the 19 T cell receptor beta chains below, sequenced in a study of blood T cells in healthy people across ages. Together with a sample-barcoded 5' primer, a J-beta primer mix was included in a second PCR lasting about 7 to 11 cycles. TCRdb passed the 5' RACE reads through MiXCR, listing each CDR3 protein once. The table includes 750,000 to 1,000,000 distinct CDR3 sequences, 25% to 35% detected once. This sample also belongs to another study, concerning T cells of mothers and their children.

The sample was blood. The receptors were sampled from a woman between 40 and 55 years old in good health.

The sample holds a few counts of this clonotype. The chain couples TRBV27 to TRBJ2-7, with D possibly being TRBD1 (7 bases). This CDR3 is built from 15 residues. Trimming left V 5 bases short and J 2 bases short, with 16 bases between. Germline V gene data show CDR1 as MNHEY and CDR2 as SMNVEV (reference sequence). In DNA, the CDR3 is TGTGCCAGCAGTCCGTGGGGGGACAGCCCCTACGAGCAGTACTTC. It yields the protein CASSPWGDSPYEQYF.

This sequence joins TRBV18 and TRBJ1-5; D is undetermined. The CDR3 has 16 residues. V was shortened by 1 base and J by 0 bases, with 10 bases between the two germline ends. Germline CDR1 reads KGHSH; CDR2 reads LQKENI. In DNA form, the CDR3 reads TGTGCCAGCTCACCACTGGCAGGATATAGCAATCAGCCCCAGCATTTT. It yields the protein CASSPLAGYSNQPQHF.

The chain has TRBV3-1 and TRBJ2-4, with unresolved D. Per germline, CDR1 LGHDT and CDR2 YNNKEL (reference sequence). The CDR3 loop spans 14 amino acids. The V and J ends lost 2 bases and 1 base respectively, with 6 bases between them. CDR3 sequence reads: CASSQRMAKNIQYF. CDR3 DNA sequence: TGTGCCAGCAGCCAACGTATGGCCAAAAACATTCAGTACTTC.

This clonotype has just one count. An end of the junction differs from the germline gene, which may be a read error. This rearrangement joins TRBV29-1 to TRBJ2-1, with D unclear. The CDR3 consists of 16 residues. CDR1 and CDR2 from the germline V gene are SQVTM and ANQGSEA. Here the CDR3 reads CSVVLQAVEVYNERFF. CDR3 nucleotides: TGCAGCGTTGTTTTGCAGGCTGTAGAGGTGTACAATGAGCGGTTCTTC.

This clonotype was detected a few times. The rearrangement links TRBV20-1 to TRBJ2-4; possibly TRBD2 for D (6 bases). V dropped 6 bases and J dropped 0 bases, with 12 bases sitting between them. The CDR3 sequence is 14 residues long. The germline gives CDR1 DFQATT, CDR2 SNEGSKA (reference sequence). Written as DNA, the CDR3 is TGCAGTGCCCGACCGGGACTAGCCAAAAACATTCAGTACTTC. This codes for CSARPGLAKNIQYF.

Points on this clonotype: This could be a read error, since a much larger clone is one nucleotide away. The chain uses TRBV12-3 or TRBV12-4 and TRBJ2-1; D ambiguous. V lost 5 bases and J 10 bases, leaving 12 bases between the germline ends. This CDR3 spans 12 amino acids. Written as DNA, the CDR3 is TGTGCCAGCAGTATACTAAACTACGAGCAGTTCTTC. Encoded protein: CASSILNYEQFF.

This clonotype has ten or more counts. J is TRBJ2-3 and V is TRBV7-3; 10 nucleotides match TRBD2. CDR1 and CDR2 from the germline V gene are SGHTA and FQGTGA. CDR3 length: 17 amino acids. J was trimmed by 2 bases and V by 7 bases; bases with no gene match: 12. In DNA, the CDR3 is TGTGCCAGCACCCCCGGCCTAGCGGGGGATCCCACAGATACGCAGTATTTT. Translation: CASTPGLAGDPTDTQYF.

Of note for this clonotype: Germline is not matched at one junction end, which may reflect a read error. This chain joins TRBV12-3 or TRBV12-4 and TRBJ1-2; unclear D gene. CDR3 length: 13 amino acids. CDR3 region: CASSPPTDYGHTF. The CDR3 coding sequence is TGTGCCAGCAGCCCACCGACGGACTATGGCCACACCTTC.

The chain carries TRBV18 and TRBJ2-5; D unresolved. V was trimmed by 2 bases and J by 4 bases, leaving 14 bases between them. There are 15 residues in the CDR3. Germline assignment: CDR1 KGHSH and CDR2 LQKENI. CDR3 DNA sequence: TGTGCCAGCTCACCAATCTCCGACGGGCCAGAGACCCAGTACTTC. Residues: CASSPISDGPETQYF.

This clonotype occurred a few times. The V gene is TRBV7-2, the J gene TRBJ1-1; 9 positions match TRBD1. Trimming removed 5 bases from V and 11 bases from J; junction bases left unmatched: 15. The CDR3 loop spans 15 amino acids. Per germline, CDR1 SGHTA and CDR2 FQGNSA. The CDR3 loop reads CASSPGGWTGAKAFF. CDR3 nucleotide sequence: TGTGCCAGCAGCCCTGGGGGGTGGACAGGGGCAAAGGCTTTCTTT.

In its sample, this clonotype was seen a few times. The CDR3 coding sequence is TGTGCCAGCAGCTTGTCGGTGATCTCTGGGGCCAACGTCCTGACTTTC. Translated, it gives CASSLSVISGANVLTF. This rearrangement joins TRBV5-6 to TRBJ2-6; D unresolved. This CDR3 has 16 amino acids. Germline V CDR1 and CDR2: SGHDT, YYEEEE. The V end lost 1 base, the J end lost 0 bases, and 8 bases lay between the germline ends.

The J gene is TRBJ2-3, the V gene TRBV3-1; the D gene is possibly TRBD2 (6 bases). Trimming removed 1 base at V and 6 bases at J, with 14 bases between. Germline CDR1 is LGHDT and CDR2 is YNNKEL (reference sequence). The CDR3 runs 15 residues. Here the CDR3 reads CASSQGRRGVDTQYF. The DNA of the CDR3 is TGTGCCAGCAGCCAAGGTCGGAGGGGCGTTGATACGCAGTATTTT.

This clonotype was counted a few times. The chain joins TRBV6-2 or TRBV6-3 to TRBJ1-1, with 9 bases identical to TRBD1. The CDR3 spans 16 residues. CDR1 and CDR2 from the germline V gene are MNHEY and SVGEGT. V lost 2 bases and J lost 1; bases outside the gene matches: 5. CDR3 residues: CASSYGQGSRNTEAFF. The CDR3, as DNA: TGTGCCAGCAGTTACGGACAGGGGAGCCGGAACACTGAAGCTTTCTTT.

For the CDR3, the DNA is TGCGCCAGCAGCTTCTCACAGGGGGCCTACGAGCAGTACTTC. This encodes CASSFSQGAYEQYF. This rearrangement joins TRBV5-1 to TRBJ2-7; the match to TRBD1 covers 8 bases. CDR1 and CDR2 from the germline V gene are SGHRS and YFSETQ. The trim removed 2 bases at V and 2 bases at J, leaving 3 bases unmatched. This CDR3 is 14 amino acids long.

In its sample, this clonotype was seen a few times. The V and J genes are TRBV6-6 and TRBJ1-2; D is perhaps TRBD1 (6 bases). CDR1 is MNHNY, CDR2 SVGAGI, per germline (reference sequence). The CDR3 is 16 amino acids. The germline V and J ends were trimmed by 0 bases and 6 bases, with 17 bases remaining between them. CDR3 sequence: CASSYSATGRTDGYTF. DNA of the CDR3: TGTGCCAGCAGTTACTCGGCGACAGGACGAACAGATGGCTACACCTTC.

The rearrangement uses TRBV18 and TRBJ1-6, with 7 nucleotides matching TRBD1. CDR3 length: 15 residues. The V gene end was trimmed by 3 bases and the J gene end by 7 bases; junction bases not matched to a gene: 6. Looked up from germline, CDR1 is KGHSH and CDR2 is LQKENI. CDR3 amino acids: CASSPPGGLNSPLHF. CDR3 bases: TGTGCCAGCTCACCCCCAGGGGGGTTAAATTCACCCCTCCACTTT. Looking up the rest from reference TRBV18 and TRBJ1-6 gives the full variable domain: NAGVMQNPRHLVRRRGQEARLRCSPMKGHSHVYWYRQLPEEGLKFMVYLQKENIIDESGMPKERFSAEFPKEGPSILRIQQVVRGDSAAYFCASSPPGGLNSPLHFGNGTRLTVT.

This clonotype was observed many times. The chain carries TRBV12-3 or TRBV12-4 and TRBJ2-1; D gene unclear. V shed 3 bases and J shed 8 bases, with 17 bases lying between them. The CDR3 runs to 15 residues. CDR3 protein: CASSFGESSVDEQFF. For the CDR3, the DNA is TGTGCCAGCAGTTTTGGCGAAAGTTCCGTCGATGAGCAGTTCTTC.

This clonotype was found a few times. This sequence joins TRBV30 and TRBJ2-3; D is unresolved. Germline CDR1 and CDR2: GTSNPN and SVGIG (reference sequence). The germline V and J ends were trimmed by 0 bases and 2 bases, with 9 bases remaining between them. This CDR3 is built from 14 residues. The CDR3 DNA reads TGTGCCTGGAGTGTCCCCCCCCCCACAGATACGCAGTATTTT. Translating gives CAWSVPPPTDTQYF. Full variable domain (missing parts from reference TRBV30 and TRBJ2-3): SQTIHQWPATLVQPVGSPLSLECTVEGTSNPNLYWYRQAAGRGLQLLFYSVGIGQISSEVPQNLSASRPQDRQFILSSKKLLLSDSGFYLCAWSVPPPTDTQYFGPGTRLTVL.

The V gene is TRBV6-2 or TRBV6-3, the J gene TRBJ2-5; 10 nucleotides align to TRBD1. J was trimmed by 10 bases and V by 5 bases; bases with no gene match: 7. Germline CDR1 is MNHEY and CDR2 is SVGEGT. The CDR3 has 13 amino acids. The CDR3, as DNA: TGTGCCAGCAGTCGCACACGGGACAGGGGCCAGTACTTC. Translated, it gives CASSRTRDRGQYF.